This T cell receptor beta chain came from a study of Ad26.COV2.S vaccination and SARS-CoV-2 variants. Treatment indicated: about 20 received Ad26.COV2.S at low or high dose, single or two shots; about 5 received placebo; per-sample allocation not given. At day 63 after the first vaccine or placebo injection, samples were drawn. Clones were sequenced by immunoSEQ multiplex PCR, and TCRdb holds only the in-frame ones, with some missing. The data hold about 400,000 clones, with around nine tenths observed a single time. The sample was peripheral blood, taken in a trial of Ad26.COV2.S vaccine versus placebo. The TCR sequence derives from a person aged 18-60 years who received the Ad26.COV2.S COVID-19 vaccine or a placebo.

The CDR3 protein is CASSGAGGNSEAFF. Here the CDR3 DNA reads TGTGCCAGCAGTGGAGCAGGGGGTAACTCTGAAGCTTTCTTT. This rearrangement joins TRBV25-1 to TRBJ1-1, with 7 bases matching TRBD1. Germline values: CDR1 MGHDK, CDR2 SYGVNS. The CDR3 extends over 14 amino acids. V shed 4 bases, J shed 6 bases, and the junction held 8 bases outside the gene matches.